The 23 T cell receptor beta chains below all came from one sample that was sequenced in a study of tumor-infiltrating lymphocytes in primary liver carcinoma (TCRdb year 2017). Without any cell sorting, total RNA and DNA were extracted together from around 20-30 mg of bulk tissue using the AllPrep DNA/RNA mini kit. Sequencing instrument: Illumina HiSeq 2500. Using a constant-region primer and ProtoScript II reverse transcriptase, TCRbeta-specific cDNA was reverse-transcribed from around 500 ng total RNA. The TCRbeta libraries were prepared through three rounds of nested multiplex PCR following a slightly modified ARM-PCR procedure. Multiplex TRBV1-TRBV30 forward primers and a Cbeta reverse primer were used in the first two PCR rounds, each of which was run for around 10 cycles. TCRdb applied fastp at Q25 and MiXCR to the public reads, then kept only in-frame beta chains. Rows are unified per CDR3 protein, each entry keeping the most common DNA and genes. The sample yields fewer than 80,000 distinct CDR3 sequences; 69% were counted once. The biggest ten clones account for roughly 28% of the sample.

Input material: tumor-adjacent normal liver tissue. These receptors originate from a man aged 35 to 55 with primary liver carcinoma and hepatitis B virus infection.

This clonotype was counted once. V usage is TRBV4-3 and J usage is TRBJ2-3; 8 bases map to TRBD2. Germline V gives CDR1 LGHNA, CDR2 YSLEER. The CDR3 loop spans 16 amino acids. Germline trimming cut 0 bases from V and 4 bases from J; bases unmatched to any gene: 6. In DNA, the CDR3 is TGCGCCAGCAGCCAAGAGCTAAGCGGGGGACCAGATACGCAGTATTTT. As protein: CASSQELSGGPDTQYF.

About this clonotype: A junction end diverges from the germline sequence, so it may reflect a read error. V usage is TRBV6-5 and J usage is TRBJ1-2, with D unclear. CDR1 is MNHEY, CDR2 SVGAGI, per germline. The CDR3 consists of 14 residues. CDR3: CDSSQNGRSGGYTF. The DNA of the CDR3 is TGTGACAGCAGTCAGAATGGCAGGTCGGGAGGCTACACCTTC.

As regards this clonotype: A read error is possible here, since a much larger clone lies one base away. The V call is TRBV24-1, the J call TRBJ2-1; D not resolved. CDR1 is KGHDR, CDR2 SFDVKD, per germline. The CDR3 loop spans 11 amino acids. The CDR3 DNA reads TGTGCCATCAGTGACGACAATGAGCAGTTCTTC. Protein: CAISDDNEQFF.

About this clonotype itself: The conserved final phenylalanine or tryptophan is absent from the CDR3, which likely points to a read error. J is TRBJ2-3 and V is TRBV6-5; D ambiguous. There are 15 residues in the CDR3. The V end lost 4 bases, the J end lost 4 bases, and 15 bases lay between the germline ends. CDR1 is MNHEY, CDR2 SVGAGI, per germline. CDR3: CASSLVTLSPDTQYS. The CDR3 DNA reads TGTGCCAGCAGTTTGGTGACCCTCTCCCCAGATACGCAGTATTCT.

The V and J genes are TRBV4-2 and TRBJ2-7, with 7 bases lining up with TRBD1. Germline CDR1 reads LGHNA; CDR2 reads YNFKEQ. The CDR3 has 14 amino acids. DNA for the CDR3: TGTACCAACAGCCCCTCGACAGGGCTCAACGAGCAGTACTTC. Amino acids: CTNSPSTGLNEQYF.

This clonotype was recorded many times. V and J are TRBV6-2 or TRBV6-3 and TRBJ2-5; D remains ambiguous. The V gene lost 7 bases and the J gene lost 2 bases, with 14 bases spanning the gap. CDR3 length equals 14 residues. The germline gives CDR1 MNHEY, CDR2 SVGEGT. CDR3 DNA sequence: TGTGCCAGCAACCAACGTTCAGGTCAAGAGACCCAGTACTTC. It encodes CASNQRSGQETQYF.

The rearrangement links TRBV28 to TRBJ1-1; 7 bases agree with TRBD1. V shed 4 bases and J 4 bases; nucleotides not matched to a gene: 6. The CDR3 totals 14 residues. CDR1 is MDHEN, CDR2 SYDVKM, per germline. Here the CDR3 DNA reads TGTGCCAGCAGTTCCGCAGGGGGAGGCACTGAAGCTTTCTTT. Amino acid sequence: CASSSAGGGTEAFF.

In regard to this clonotype: At one end the junction does not follow the germline gene, possibly because of a read error. The genes are TRBV11-2 and TRBJ2-7, with 9 bases identical to TRBD1. Per the germline V gene, CDR1 is SGHAT and CDR2 is FQNNGV. There are 15 residues in the CDR3. CDR3 sequence: CASSSSTGGLYEHYF. Here the CDR3 DNA reads TGTGCCAGCAGCTCTAGCACAGGGGGCCTCTACGAGCACTACTTC.

Note on this clonotype: This may arise from a read error, as a much more abundant clone is one base away. The chain recombines TRBV29-1 with TRBJ2-3, with 7 bases identical to TRBD2. CDR1 is SQVTM, CDR2 ANQGSEA, per germline. CDR3 length: 17 residues. The CDR3 protein is CSAPTAGSQGLSATQCF. The CDR3 region has the DNA TGCAGCGCCCCGACAGCGGGATCCCAAGGGTTGTCGGCTACGCAGTGTTTT.

Of note for this clonotype: One end of the junction is discordant with germline, which a read error may explain. The gene calls are TRBV14 and TRBJ2-1; unclear D gene. Germline CDR1 is SGHDN and CDR2 is FVKESK. The CDR3 runs to 14 residues. The CDR3 sequence is CAGSQDHYYNEQFF. CDR3 nucleotides: TGTGCCGGCAGCCAAGATCACTACTACAATGAGCAGTTCTTC.

In this sample, this clonotype turned up a few times. Given the absence of the conserved phenylalanine or tryptophan at the CDR3 end, a read error is likely. V gene TRBV2 combines with J gene TRBJ1-1, with D tentatively TRBD1 (6 bases). The length of the CDR3 is 14 residues. V was trimmed by 5 bases and J by 2 bases, leaving 12 bases between them. The germline V gene encodes CDR1 SNHLY and CDR2 FYNNEI. DNA of the CDR3: TGTGCCAGCAGTATCACAGGGTACAACACTGAAGCTTTCTCT. This encodes CASSITGYNTEAFS.

Points on this clonotype: Likely a read error: the CDR3 ends without its conserved phenylalanine or tryptophan. V is TRBV13 and J is TRBJ2-2; weak D call: TRBD1 (5 bases). The CDR3 has 15 residues. Germline loops: CDR1 PRHDT, CDR2 FYEKMQ (reference sequence). This CDR3 is CASNLGQGRTGELFL. Here the CDR3 DNA reads TGTGCCAGCAACTTAGGTCAGGGTCGCACCGGGGAGCTGTTTCTT.

This chain joins TRBV4-3 and TRBJ2-7; no clear D gene. This CDR3 spans 15 amino acids. V was cut by 0 bases and J by 9 bases, with 18 bases left in between. Germline CDR1 and CDR2: LGHNA and YSLEER. The CDR3 nucleotides read TGCGCCAGCAGCCAAGATGGCAGTAAATCATACATGCAGTACTTC. Protein: CASSQDGSKSYMQYF.

This clonotype has a single count. Germline is not matched at one junction end, which may reflect a read error. V gene TRBV6-5 combines with J gene TRBJ2-6; 8 positions match TRBD1. The germline V gene has CDR1 MNHEY and CDR2 SVGAGI. The CDR3 runs 18 residues. The CDR3 loop reads CASRLDRGAGFGANVLIF. The CDR3 DNA follows: TGTGCCAGCCGGCTAGACAGGGGAGCCGGCTTTGGGGCCAACGTCCTGATTTTC.

This clonotype has just a few counts. The junction and the germline gene differ at one end; a read error may be behind it. V is TRBV5-5 and J is TRBJ2-5, with TRBD2 identical over 10 bases. Germline loops: CDR1 SGHKS, CDR2 YYEKEE (reference sequence). The CDR3 runs 14 residues. In nucleotides, the CDR3 is TGTGCTAGCAGCTCGAAGACTAGCGGGGAGACCCAGTACTTC. Translation: CASSSKTSGETQYF. The full variable domain, with the rest looked up from reference TRBV5-5 and TRBJ2-5, is DAGVTQSPTHLIKTRGQQVTLRCSPISGHKSVSWYQQVLGQGPQFIFQYYEKEERGRGNFPDRFSARQFPNYSSELNVNALLLGDSALYLCASSSKTSGETQYFGPGTRLLVL.

This chain joins TRBV29-1 and TRBJ2-1; maybe TRBD2 (5 bases). V gave up 4 bases and J gave up 9 bases, with 16 bases separating them. The CDR3 is 13 residues long. CDR1 is SQVTM, CDR2 ANQGSEA, per germline. Written as DNA, the CDR3 is TGCAGCGTTGTCTGGGCCCAGAGCGGTGAGCAGTTCTTC. It yields the protein CSVVWAQSGEQFF.

This clonotype appeared a few times. The V and J genes are TRBV2 and TRBJ1-2, with D unclear. This CDR3 comprises 13 residues. V lost 1 base and J 5 bases, leaving 8 bases between the germline ends. The V gene's germline CDR1 is SNHLY and CDR2 FYNNEI. The CDR3 bases are TGTGCCAGCAGTGAAGGGTCAGCATATGGCTACACCTTC. Translating gives CASSEGSAYGYTF.

With respect to this clonotype: The junction and the germline gene differ at one end; a read error may be behind it. The chain has TRBV11-2 and TRBJ2-1; no reliable D call. The CDR3 totals 15 residues. The germline V gene encodes CDR1 SGHAT and CDR2 FQNNGV. The CDR3 DNA reads as TGTGCCAGCAGCCCTGGGAATAGCAACTACAATGAGCAGTCCTTC. It translates to CASSPGNSNYNEQSF.

About this clonotype itself: A much larger clone is a single base away; this may be a read error. The rearrangement joins TRBV29-1 to TRBJ2-1, with 10 bases lining up with TRBD1. This CDR3 comprises 14 residues. J gave up 8 bases and V 7 bases, and 11 bases lay outside the gene matches. Germline V gives CDR1 SQVTM, CDR2 ANQGSEA. The CDR3 region is CSGLPGQGLDEQFF. For the CDR3, the DNA is TGCAGCGGATTGCCGGGACAGGGGCTGGATGAGCAGTTCTTC.

Comment on this clonotype: No conserved phenylalanine or tryptophan is present at the end of the CDR3, so a read error is the likely explanation. J is TRBJ2-3 and V is TRBV4-3; D may be TRBD1 (5 bases). The CDR3 runs 15 residues. Trimming left V 8 bases short and J 5 bases short, with 20 bases between. Germline V gene lookup returns CDR1 LGHNA and CDR2 YSLEER. The CDR3 bases are TGCGCCAGCCAAGCGACAGAGAATGGTGTAGATACGCAGTATTTA. This encodes CASQATENGVDTQYL.

CDR3 region: CATKMPGGSYEQYF. The CDR3 coding sequence is TGTGCCACCAAAATGCCGGGGGGCTCCTACGAGCAGTACTTC. The rearrangement links TRBV6-1 to TRBJ2-7; 7 bases match TRBD2. V dropped 10 bases and J dropped 0; count of bases not matched to a gene: 9. From germline, CDR1 is MNHNS and CDR2 SASEGT. CDR3 length: 14 residues.

This chain links TRBV4-1 with TRBJ1-6; D ambiguous. Per germline, CDR1 MGHRA and CDR2 YSYEKL. V was shortened by 9 bases and J by 1 base, with 16 bases between the two germline ends. The CDR3 is 16 amino acids. This CDR3 is CASSREEVSYNSPLHF. CDR3 sequence (DNA): TGCGCCAGTAGTCGAGAAGAGGTTTCCTATAATTCACCCCTCCACTTT.

To note about this clonotype: The conserved closing phenylalanine or tryptophan is absent in this CDR3, likely reflecting a read error. This rearrangement joins TRBV12-3 or TRBV12-4 to TRBJ1-5; possible D gene TRBD1, 5 bases. The CDR3 totals 15 residues. Trimming took off 5 bases at V and 4 bases at J, with 15 bases between the two ends. CDR3 sequence reads: CASSPRGQGNQPQHL. The CDR3 coding sequence is TGTGCCAGCAGTCCGCGGGGTCAGGGTAATCAGCCCCAGCATTTA.